The source of this TCR beta chain is a study of T cell changes during pregnancy in multiple sclerosis (dated by TCRdb to the late 2010s). The study in broad terms: The study looked at changes in the T cell repertoire across pregnancy in women with multiple sclerosis.

Library generation was performed with the immunoSEQ multiplex PCR assay. TCRdb carries this immuneACCESS record with in-frame sequences only. Its versions omit some clonotypes, under half of them owing to an unresolved V gene in the studies checked, with the rest unexplained. In this sample the table shows 80,000 to 130,000 clones, almost 95% of which occur a single time. The top ten clonotypes cover more than 0.8% of the sample. This clone was seen just once. The target of this receptor is not known. The record has no base qualities; no much larger clone is one base away. This clonotype originated in a female donor with multiple sclerosis, enrolled in a pregnancy study. This specimen consisted of peripheral blood, obtained before pregnancy.

The CDR3 amino acid sequence is: CASSIGGTDTQYF. The DNA reads as follows: TGTGCCAGTAGTATCGGGGGTACAGATACGCAGTATTTT. The V gene is TRBV19 and the J gene is TRBJ2-3; the D region possibly corresponds to TRBD2 (6 bases align). The CDR3 numbers 13 residues from cysteine through phenylalanine. The retained sequence is limited to the CDR3, 39 bases, with the frame set at the first base. V is pared back by 3 bases and J by 3 bases, with 7 bases lying between the germline termini. Based on the germline V gene (reference sequence), the CDR1 and CDR2 sequences are LNHDA and SQIVND.